The TCR beta chain under discussion was sequenced for a study of blood T cell repertoires in COVID-19. Study-wide background: COVID-19 samples from acute and convalescent phases originated in the United States, Italy and Spain. The cDNA or gDNA used as material had been derived from T cells, B-cell-depleted T cells, or PBMCs.

The table came from immunoSEQ multiplex PCR; TCRdb's copy has only in-frame clones and leaves some out. In the table there are about 110,000 clones, 85% to 90% of which are singletons. The sequence came from a woman in her forties or fifties with acute or convalescent COVID-19. Sequenced sample: peripheral blood.

The CDR3 nucleotides are TGTGCCAGTAGTCCCCGGACTAGCGGCTACGAGCAGTACTTC. This sequence encodes CASSPRTSGYEQYF. This chain connects TRBV19 to TRBJ2-7; 10 bases are a match to TRBD2. Looked up from germline, CDR1 is LNHDA and CDR2 is SQIVND (reference sequence). The CDR3 extends over 14 amino acids. With 5 bases clipped from V and 3 bases from J, the junction kept 4 bases outside the gene matches.